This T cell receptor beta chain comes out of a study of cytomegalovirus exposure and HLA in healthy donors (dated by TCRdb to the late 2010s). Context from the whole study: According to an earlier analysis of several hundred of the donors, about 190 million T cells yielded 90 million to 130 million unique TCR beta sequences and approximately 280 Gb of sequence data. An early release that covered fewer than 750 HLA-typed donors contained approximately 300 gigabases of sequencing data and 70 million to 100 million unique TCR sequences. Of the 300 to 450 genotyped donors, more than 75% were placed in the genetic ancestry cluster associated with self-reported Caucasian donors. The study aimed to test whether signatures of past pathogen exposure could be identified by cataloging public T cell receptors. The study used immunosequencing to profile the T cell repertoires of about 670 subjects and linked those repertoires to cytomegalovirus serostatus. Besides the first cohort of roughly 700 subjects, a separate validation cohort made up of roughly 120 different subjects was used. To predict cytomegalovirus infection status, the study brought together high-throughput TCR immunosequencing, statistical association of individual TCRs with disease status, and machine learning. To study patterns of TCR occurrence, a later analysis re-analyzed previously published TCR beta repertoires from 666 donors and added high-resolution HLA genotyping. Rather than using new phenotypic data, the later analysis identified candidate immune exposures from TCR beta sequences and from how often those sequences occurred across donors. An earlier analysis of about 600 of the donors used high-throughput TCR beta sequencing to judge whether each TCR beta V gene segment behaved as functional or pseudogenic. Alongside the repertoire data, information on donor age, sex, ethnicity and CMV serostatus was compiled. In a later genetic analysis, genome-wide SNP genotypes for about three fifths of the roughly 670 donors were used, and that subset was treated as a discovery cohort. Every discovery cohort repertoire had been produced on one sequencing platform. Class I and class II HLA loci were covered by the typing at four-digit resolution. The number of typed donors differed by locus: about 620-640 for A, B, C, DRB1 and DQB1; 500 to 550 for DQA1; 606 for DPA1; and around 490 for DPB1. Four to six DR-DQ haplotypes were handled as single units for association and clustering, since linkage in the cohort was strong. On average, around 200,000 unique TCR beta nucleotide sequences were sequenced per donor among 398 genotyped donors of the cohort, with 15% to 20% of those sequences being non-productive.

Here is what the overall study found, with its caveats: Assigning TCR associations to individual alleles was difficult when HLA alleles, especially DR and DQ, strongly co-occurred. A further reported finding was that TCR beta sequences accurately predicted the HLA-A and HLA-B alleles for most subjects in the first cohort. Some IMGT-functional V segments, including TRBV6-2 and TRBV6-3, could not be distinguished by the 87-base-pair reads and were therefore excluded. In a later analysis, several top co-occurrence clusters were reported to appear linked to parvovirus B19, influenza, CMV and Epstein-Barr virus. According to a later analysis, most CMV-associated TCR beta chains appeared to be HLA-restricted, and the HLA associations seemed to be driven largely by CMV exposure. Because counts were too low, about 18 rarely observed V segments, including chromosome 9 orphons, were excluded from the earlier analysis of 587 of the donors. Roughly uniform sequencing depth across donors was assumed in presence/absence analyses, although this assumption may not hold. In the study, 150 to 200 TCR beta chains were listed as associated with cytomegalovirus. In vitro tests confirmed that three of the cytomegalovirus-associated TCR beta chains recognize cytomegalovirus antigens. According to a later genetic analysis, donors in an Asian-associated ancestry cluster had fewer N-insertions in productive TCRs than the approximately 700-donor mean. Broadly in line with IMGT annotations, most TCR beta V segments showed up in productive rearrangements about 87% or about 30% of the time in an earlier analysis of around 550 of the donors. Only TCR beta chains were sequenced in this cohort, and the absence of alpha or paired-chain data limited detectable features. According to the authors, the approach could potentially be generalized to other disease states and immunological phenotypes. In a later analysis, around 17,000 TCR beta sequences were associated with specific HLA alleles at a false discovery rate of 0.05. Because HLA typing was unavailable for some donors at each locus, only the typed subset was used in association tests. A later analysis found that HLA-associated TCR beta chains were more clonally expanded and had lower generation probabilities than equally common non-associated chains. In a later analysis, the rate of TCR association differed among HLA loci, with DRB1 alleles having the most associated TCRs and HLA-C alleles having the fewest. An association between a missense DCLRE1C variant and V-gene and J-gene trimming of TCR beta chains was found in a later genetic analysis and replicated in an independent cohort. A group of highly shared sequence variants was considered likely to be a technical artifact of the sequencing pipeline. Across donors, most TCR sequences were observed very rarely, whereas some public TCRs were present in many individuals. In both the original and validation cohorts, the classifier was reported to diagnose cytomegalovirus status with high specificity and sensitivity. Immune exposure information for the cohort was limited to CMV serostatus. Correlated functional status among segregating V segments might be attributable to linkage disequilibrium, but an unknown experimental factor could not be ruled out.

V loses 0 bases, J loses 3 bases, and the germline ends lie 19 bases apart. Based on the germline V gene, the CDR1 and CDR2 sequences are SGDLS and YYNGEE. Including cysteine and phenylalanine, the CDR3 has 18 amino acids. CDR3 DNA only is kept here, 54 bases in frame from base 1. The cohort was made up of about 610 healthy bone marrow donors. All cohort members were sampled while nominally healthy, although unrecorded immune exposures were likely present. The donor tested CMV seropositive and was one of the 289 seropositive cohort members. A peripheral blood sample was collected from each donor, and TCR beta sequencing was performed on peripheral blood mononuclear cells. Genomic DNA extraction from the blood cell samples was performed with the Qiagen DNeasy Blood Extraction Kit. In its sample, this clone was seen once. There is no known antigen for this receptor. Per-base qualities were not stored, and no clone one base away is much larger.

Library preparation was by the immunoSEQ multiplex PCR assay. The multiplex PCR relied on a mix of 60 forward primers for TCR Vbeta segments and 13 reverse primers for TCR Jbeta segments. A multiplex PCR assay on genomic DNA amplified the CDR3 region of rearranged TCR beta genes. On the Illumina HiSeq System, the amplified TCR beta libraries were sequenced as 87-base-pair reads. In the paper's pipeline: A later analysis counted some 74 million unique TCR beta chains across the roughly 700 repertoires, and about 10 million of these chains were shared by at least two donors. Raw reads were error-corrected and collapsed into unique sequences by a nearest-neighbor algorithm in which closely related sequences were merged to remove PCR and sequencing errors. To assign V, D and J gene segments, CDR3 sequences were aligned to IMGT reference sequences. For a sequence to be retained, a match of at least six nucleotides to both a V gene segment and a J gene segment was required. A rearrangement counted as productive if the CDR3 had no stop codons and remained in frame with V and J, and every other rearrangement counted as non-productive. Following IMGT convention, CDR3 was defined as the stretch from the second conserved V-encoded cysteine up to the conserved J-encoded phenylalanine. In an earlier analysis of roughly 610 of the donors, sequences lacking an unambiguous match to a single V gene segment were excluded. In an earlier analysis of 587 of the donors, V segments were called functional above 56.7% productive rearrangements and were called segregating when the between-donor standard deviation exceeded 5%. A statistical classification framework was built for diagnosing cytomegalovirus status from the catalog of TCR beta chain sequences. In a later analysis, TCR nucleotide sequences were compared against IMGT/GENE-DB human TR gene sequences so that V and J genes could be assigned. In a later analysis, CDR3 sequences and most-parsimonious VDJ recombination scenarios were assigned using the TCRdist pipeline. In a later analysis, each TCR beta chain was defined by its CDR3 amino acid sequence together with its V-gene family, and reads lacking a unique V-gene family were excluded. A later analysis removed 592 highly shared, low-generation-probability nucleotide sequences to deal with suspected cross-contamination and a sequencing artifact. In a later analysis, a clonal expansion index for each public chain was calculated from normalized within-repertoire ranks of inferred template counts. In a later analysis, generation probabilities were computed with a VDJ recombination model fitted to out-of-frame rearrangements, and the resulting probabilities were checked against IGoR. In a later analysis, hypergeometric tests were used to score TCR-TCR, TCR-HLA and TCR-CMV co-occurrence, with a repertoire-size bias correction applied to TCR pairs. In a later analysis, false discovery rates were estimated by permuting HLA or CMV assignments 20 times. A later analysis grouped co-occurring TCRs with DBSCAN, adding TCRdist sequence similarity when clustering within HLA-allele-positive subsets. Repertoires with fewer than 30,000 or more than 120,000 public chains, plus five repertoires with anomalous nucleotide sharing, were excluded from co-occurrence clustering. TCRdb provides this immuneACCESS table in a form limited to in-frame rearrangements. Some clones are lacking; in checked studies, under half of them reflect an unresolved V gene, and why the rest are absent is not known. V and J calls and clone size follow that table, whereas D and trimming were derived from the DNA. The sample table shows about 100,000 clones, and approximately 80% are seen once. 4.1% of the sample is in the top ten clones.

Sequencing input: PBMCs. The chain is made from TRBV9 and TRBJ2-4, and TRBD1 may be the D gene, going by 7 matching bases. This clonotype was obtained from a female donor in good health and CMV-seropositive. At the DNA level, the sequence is TGTGCCAGCAGCGTAGGTCAGGACAGGTTCGGGGGCAAAAACATTCAGTACTTC. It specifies CASSVGQDRFGGKNIQYF.